This T cell receptor (beta chain) derives from a study of regulatory T cells in long-lasting Graves disease. Building the TCR beta libraries relied on iRepertoire HTBI primers, and CDR3 regions underwent Arm-PCR. TCRdb redid the calling of the multiplex PCR reads with MiXCR, one entry per CDR3 protein. The sample yields some 450,000 distinct CDR3 sequences, approximately 16% seen once. The CDR3 loop spans 14 amino acids. Trimming at V came to 5 bases and at J to 5 bases, leaving 6 bases not matched to a gene. Germline V gene sequence: CDR1 MNHEY, CDR2 SMNVEV (reference sequence). This clonotype was counted between two and nine times. As to time point: newly diagnosed GD, antithyroid drugs for less than 3 months. Extracted PBMC RNA gave rise to the TCR library. Separately, the same data were catalogued under a study of T cells in Graves' hyperthyroidism and ophthalmopathy.

This TCR derives from a woman aged 25 to 45 with Graves disease. The sequencing here drew on peripheral blood mononuclear cells (PBMCs), taken at new diagnosis, from a patient treated with antithyroid drugs. The chain recombines TRBV27 with TRBJ1-1; TRBD1 agrees at 9 bases. CDR3 amino acids: CASSTATGGTEAFF. CDR3 bases: TGTGCCAGCAGTACGGCGACAGGGGGTACTGAAGCTTTCTTT.